The 8 T cell receptor beta chains below all came from one sample that was sequenced in a study of metastatic and nonmetastatic thyroid tumors. TCRdb reanalyzed the PCR reads with MiXCR. Here the sample spans approximately 7,700 clones, over 20% being singletons. Among the patients, none had received any treatment before thyroid surgery. The sample consisted of tumor tissue. Every receptor here comes from a female donor with papillary thyroid cancer or a benign thyroid nodule (not recorded which). Some clones in this sample may be carry-over from other donors' samples.

This clone is labeled as large. The V gene is TRBV24-1, the J gene TRBJ2-7; 7 bases fit TRBD1. CDR3 length equals 13 residues. Germline lookup yields CDR1 KGHDR and CDR2 SFDVKD. J was trimmed by 3 bases and V by 7 bases; bases with no gene match: 5. CDR3 in DNA: TGTGCCACCAGCAGGGGGTCCAACTACGAGCAGTACTTC. Encoded protein: CATSRGSNYEQYF.

This clone came up a few times. The gene calls are TRBV2 and TRBJ2-7, with D tentatively TRBD1 or TRBD2 (5 bases each). This CDR3 comprises 15 residues. The ends were cut back, 6 bases at V and 4 bases at J, with 19 bases in the middle. The germline V gene encodes CDR1 SNHLY and CDR2 FYNNEI. CDR3 nucleotide sequence: TGTGCCAGCAGGGGGGAAACCCCCTTCTCTTACGAGCAGTACTTC. This encodes CASRGETPFSYEQYF.

This clone ranks as medium-sized (0.01 to 0.1%). The chain joins TRBV6-1 to TRBJ1-2; TRBD1 matches at 10 bases. CDR3 length: 13 amino acids. The J segment lost 7 bases and the V segment lost 6 bases, leaving 5 bases of the junction unmatched. Germline values: CDR1 MNHNS, CDR2 SASEGT. Written as DNA, the CDR3 is TGTGCCAGCAGGGGACAGGGGCGCTCTGGCTACACCTTC. This translates into CASRGQGRSGYTF.

This sequence joins TRBV27 and TRBJ1-1, with a weak D call TRBD1 (5 bases). Germline V gene lookup returns CDR1 MNHEY and CDR2 SMNVEV (reference sequence). There are 15 residues in the CDR3. V was shortened by 3 bases and J by 6 bases, with 17 bases between the two germline ends. CDR3 region: CASSFAGRPSAEAFF. CDR3 nucleotides: TGTGCCAGCAGTTTCGCGGGGCGGCCTTCGGCTGAAGCTTTCTTT.

This clone is classed as medium-sized. The rearrangement uses TRBV20-1 and TRBJ1-2, with a possible D match to TRBD1 (5 bases). V dropped 5 bases and J dropped 3 bases, with 7 bases sitting between them. Germline-derived CDR1 and CDR2 are DFQATT and SNEGSKA (reference sequence). CDR3 length equals 11 residues. CDR3 sequence: CSARGDYGYTF. For the CDR3, the DNA is TGCAGTGCTCGAGGGGACTATGGCTACACCTTC.

This clone was seen ten or more times. The V gene is TRBV19, the J gene TRBJ1-1; 8 nucleotides match TRBD1. The CDR3 consists of 15 residues. Germline lookup yields CDR1 LNHDA and CDR2 SQIVND (reference sequence). Trimming took 9 bases from V and 5 from J; bases not matched to a gene: 14. The CDR3 DNA reads as TGTGCCAGCAGACGATTGCAGGGGGCACGGACTGAAGCTTTCTTT. Amino acid sequence: CASRRLQGARTEAFF.

This clone is judged medium-sized (0.01 to 0.1%). The chain links TRBV10-3 to TRBJ1-2, with a possible D match to TRBD1 (6 bases). CDR1 is ENHRY and CDR2 is SYGVKD in the germline V gene. The CDR3 totals 14 residues. Between the trimmed V and J ends, which lost 0 bases and 9 bases, there was a span of 14 bases. The DNA for the CDR3 is TGTGCCATCAGTGAGTCGGGGGGCAGCGTTCGCTACACCTTC. This translates into CAISESGGSVRYTF.

The chain recombines TRBV20-1 with TRBJ2-7; TRBD2 matches at 13 bases. The germline gives CDR1 DFQATT, CDR2 SNEGSKA (reference sequence). The length of the CDR3 is 12 residues. With V trimmed by 5 bases and J by 7 bases, 2 bases remained unmatched. The CDR3 loop reads CSALTSGGEQYF. The CDR3 nucleotides are TGCAGTGCTTTGACTAGCGGGGGGGAGCAGTACTTC.